This entry lists 29 T cell receptor beta chains sequenced from one sample in a study of shared clonotypes between healthy human individuals (dated by TCRdb to about 2020). Library generation was performed with the immunoSEQ multiplex PCR assay. The clones in this table, taken by TCRdb from immuneACCESS, are in-frame only. Not every clone is retained; where verified, under half of the shortfall comes from an unresolved V gene, and the cause of the rest is unknown. The sample includes a few hundred thousand clones, with roughly 85% observed a single time. The top ten clones comprise less than 15% of the sample. Material for sequencing was PBMCs. The receptor source for this set is a middle-aged woman in good health. Some clones in this sample may be carry-over from other donors' samples.

The J gene is TRBJ2-5, the V gene TRBV6-5; D is uncertain. Trimming removed 2 bases at V and 5 bases at J, with 3 bases between. Germline V lookup: CDR1 MNHEY, CDR2 SVGAGI. CDR3 length: 11 residues. CDR3 loop: CASSYRETQYF. The CDR3 nucleotides read TGTGCCAGCAGTTACAGGGAGACCCAGTACTTC.

V usage is TRBV5-1 and J usage is TRBJ2-3, with 7 bases matching TRBD2. The CDR3 covers 13 residues. Losses at the gene ends were 6 bases for V and 6 bases for J; bases not matched to a gene: 7. CDR1 is SGHRS and CDR2 is YFSETQ in the germline V gene. The DNA of the CDR3 is TGCGCCAGCAAGGAGGGAGGGGTGGATACGCAGTATTTT. Translation gives CASKEGGVDTQYF.

This clone occurred once. The sample has other DNA sequences that encode this CDR3 too. J is TRBJ1-1 and V is TRBV2; D unresolved. The CDR3 is made up of 13 amino acids. V lost 3 bases and J 1 base, leaving 6 bases between the germline ends. The V gene's germline CDR1 is SNHLY and CDR2 FYNNEI. The CDR3 DNA is TGTGCCAGCAGTGACCAAGGGAACACTGAAGCTTTCTTT. Translated: CASSDQGNTEAFF.

This clone is a singleton in its sample. This chain joins TRBV28 and TRBJ2-3; the match to TRBD2 covers 9 bases. The CDR3 covers 14 residues. CDR1 is MDHEN, CDR2 SYDVKM, per germline. V lost 11 bases, J lost 0 bases, and 6 bases stayed unmatched. The CDR3 coding sequence is TGTGCCGGCTCTAGCGGGGCTAGCACAGATACGCAGTATTTT. Amino acid sequence: CAGSSGASTDTQYF. The variable domain in full, with the rest retrieved from reference TRBV28 and TRBJ2-3, is DVKVTQSSRYLVKRTGEKVFLECVQDMDHENMFWYRQDPGLGLRLIYFSYDVKMKEKGDIPEGYSVSREKKERFSLILESASTNQTSMYLCAGSSGASTDTQYFGPGTRLTVL.

The rearrangement joins TRBV7-9 to TRBJ2-4, with D unclear. The length of the CDR3 is 13 residues. The V and J ends lost 1 base and 2 bases respectively, with 3 bases between them. From germline, CDR1 is SEHNR and CDR2 FQNEAQ (reference sequence). This CDR3 reads CASSLDTKNIQYF. The CDR3 DNA sequence: TGTGCCAGCAGCTTAGATACCAAAAACATTCAGTACTTC.

This clone was counted between two and nine times. The chain combines TRBV28 with TRBJ2-1; D gene ambiguous. This CDR3 is built from 15 residues. Germline CDR1 is MDHEN and CDR2 is SYDVKM. V gave up 1 base and J gave up 10 bases, with 17 bases separating them. The CDR3 loop is CASSLSLGSTGEQFF. The CDR3 DNA reads TGTGCCAGCAGTTTATCATTAGGCAGCACCGGAGAGCAGTTCTTC. The full variable domain, its missing parts supplied by reference TRBV28 and TRBJ2-1, is DVKVTQSSRYLVKRTGEKVFLECVQDMDHENMFWYRQDPGLGLRLIYFSYDVKMKEKGDIPEGYSVSREKKERFSLILESASTNQTSMYLCASSLSLGSTGEQFFGPGTRLTVL.

CDR3 in amino acids: CAWNGADTQYF. CDR3 coding DNA: TGTGCCTGGAATGGGGCAGATACGCAGTATTTT. The chain couples TRBV30 to TRBJ2-3, with D uncertain. The CDR3 is 11 amino acids. V lost 4 bases and J lost 4, with 6 bases in between. CDR1 is GTSNPN, CDR2 SVGIG, per germline (reference sequence).

The chain uses TRBV28 and TRBJ2-5, with 10 bases that match TRBD2. The J call could be wrong; TRBJ2-7 is a better fit for the DNA end. Germline V lookup: CDR1 MDHEN, CDR2 SYDVKM. CDR3 size: 14 residues. CDR3 residues: CASSLLAGAYEQYF. CDR3 sequence (DNA): TGTGCCAGCAGTTTACTAGCGGGAGCCTACGAGCAGTACTTC.

The chain is built from TRBV9 and TRBJ2-1, with 8 positions matching TRBD2. V was pared by 0 bases and J by 8 bases, with 7 bases of the junction left unmatched. The CDR3 totals 15 residues. CDR1 is SGDLS and CDR2 is YYNGEE in the germline V gene. This CDR3 reads CASSVVPGGPYEQFF. The DNA for the CDR3 is TGTGCCAGCAGCGTAGTTCCGGGAGGGCCCTATGAGCAGTTCTTC.

This rearrangement joins TRBV9 to TRBJ1-3; D may be TRBD1 (5 bases). Looked up from germline, CDR1 is SGDLS and CDR2 is YYNGEE. This CDR3 has 14 amino acids. V gave up 2 bases and J gave up 4 bases, with 10 bases separating them. Here the CDR3 DNA reads TGTGCCAGCAGCGTGGGGACGGACGGAAACACCATATATTTT. This gives the protein CASSVGTDGNTIYF.

The V call is TRBV7-8, the J call TRBJ2-3; 11 positions match TRBD2. The germline V gene encodes CDR1 SGHVS and CDR2 FQNEAQ. Trimming removed 8 bases from V and 0 bases from J; junction bases left unmatched: 4. The CDR3 sequence is 15 residues long. The CDR3 nucleotides read TGTGCCAGCCGTCTAGCGGGAGGTAGCACAGATACGCAGTATTTT. Its protein is CASRLAGGSTDTQYF.

This clone was observed a handful of times. The J gene is TRBJ2-5, the V gene TRBV5-1; D is uncertain. Deletions cut 4 bases from V and 4 bases from J, with 8 bases between. CDR1 is SGHRS and CDR2 is YFSETQ in the germline V gene. The CDR3 length is 12 residues. The CDR3 bases are TGCGCCAGCAGCCCAGAACGAGAGACCCAGTACTTC. Translated: CASSPERETQYF. Complete variable domain (other parts from reference TRBV5-1 and TRBJ2-5): KAGVTQTPRYLIKTRGQQVTLSCSPISGHRSVSWYQQTPGQGLQFLFEYFSETQRNKGNFPGRFSGRQFSNSRSEMNVSTLELGDSALYLCASSPERETQYFGPGTRLLVL.

The rearrangement uses TRBV5-4 and TRBJ2-6, with D uncertain. CDR3 length equals 15 residues. Trimming removed 1 base at V and 0 bases at J, with 5 bases between. CDR1 and CDR2 from the germline V gene are SGHNT and YYREEE (reference sequence). CDR3 sequence: CASSLRSSGANVLTF. For the CDR3, the DNA is TGTGCCAGCAGCTTGCGCAGCTCTGGGGCCAACGTCCTGACTTTC.

About this clone itself: Within the sample, other DNA sequences also encode this same CDR3. The chain combines TRBV14 with TRBJ2-7; unclear D gene. Trimming left V 1 base short and J 4 bases short, with 2 bases between. The CDR3 totals 11 residues. Per germline, CDR1 SGHDN and CDR2 FVKESK. The CDR3 bases are TGTGCCAGCAGCCAAGGGTACGAGCAGTACTTC. Translated: CASSQGYEQYF.

This chain joins TRBV5-1 and TRBJ2-2; perhaps TRBD2 as D (5 bases). The germline CDR1 and CDR2 sequences are SGHRS and YFSETQ. There are 15 residues in the CDR3. V lost 1 base and J 4 bases, leaving 11 bases between the germline ends. CDR3 bases: TGCGCCAGCAGCTTGACTAGTTGGGGCACCGGGGAGCTGTTTTTT. Translation: CASSLTSWGTGELFF.

This sequence joins TRBV10-3 and TRBJ2-1; TRBD2 aligns across 13 bases. V gave up 8 bases and J gave up 8 bases; unmatched junction bases: 3. The germline V gene encodes CDR1 ENHRY and CDR2 SYGVKD. CDR3 length: 13 residues. Here the CDR3 DNA reads TGTGCCATCGGACTAGCGGGAGTGGATGAGCAGTTCTTC. Protein sequence: CAIGLAGVDEQFF.

In regard to this clone: Other DNA sequences in this specimen translate into the identical CDR3. In DNA, the CDR3 is TGTGCCAGCAGCGAGACAGGGACGCCCTACGAGCAGTACTTC. Encoded protein: CASSETGTPYEQYF. The J gene is TRBJ2-7, the V gene TRBV9; TRBD1 matches at 7 bases. Germline V lookup: CDR1 SGDLS, CDR2 YYNGEE. The trim removed 3 bases at V and 2 bases at J, leaving 5 bases unmatched. This CDR3 has 14 amino acids.

The chain combines TRBV5-4 with TRBJ1-2; the D gene is possibly TRBD1 (6 bases). CDR3 length: 14 residues. Trimming took 4 bases from V and 4 from J, leaving 14 bases between them. Germline V gene data show CDR1 as SGHNT and CDR2 as YYREEE (reference sequence). CDR3 coding DNA: TGTGCCAGCAGCCCCTGGGGGGGCGGCTATGGCTACACCTTC. This encodes CASSPWGGGYGYTF.

This clone occurred once. The chain uses TRBV7-2 and TRBJ2-3, with TRBD1 as a possible D gene (5 bases). The germline CDR1 and CDR2 sequences are SGHTA and FQGNSA. The V gene lost 5 bases and the J gene lost 0 bases, with 15 bases spanning the gap. The CDR3 is 16 amino acids. The CDR3 DNA reads TGTGCCAGCAGCAGACAGATTTTACCTAGCACAGATACGCAGTATTTT. Amino acid sequence: CASSRQILPSTDTQYF. Based on the CDR3 plus reference TRBV7-2 and TRBJ2-3, the full variable domain is GAGVSQSPSNKVTEKGKDVELRCDPISGHTALYWYRQSLGQGLEFLIYFQGNSAPDKSGLPSDRFSAERTGGSVSTLTIQRTQQEDSAVYLCASSRQILPSTDTQYFGPGTRLTVL.

This chain uses TRBV27 with TRBJ2-1, with 7 bases fitting TRBD1. After removal of 5 bases from V and 0 bases from J, the junction contained 13 bases not matched to a gene. The germline V gene encodes CDR1 MNHEY and CDR2 SMNVEV (reference sequence). The CDR3 is made up of 18 amino acids. CDR3 sequence (DNA): TGTGCCAGCAGTCCCCTACATACGACAGGGAGCTCCTACAATGAGCAGTTCTTC. Its protein product is CASSPLHTTGSSYNEQFF.

The rearrangement joins TRBV28 to TRBJ1-2; no clear D. The V end was cut by 7 bases, the J end by 6 bases, with 18 bases between. Germline V gives CDR1 MDHEN, CDR2 SYDVKM. This CDR3 comprises 14 residues. The CDR3, as DNA: TGTGCCAGCACGCAACCAAGCCGACGGCATGGCTACACCTTC. Its protein product is CASTQPSRRHGYTF.

The genes are TRBV25-1 and TRBJ2-2; TRBD2 agrees at 9 bases. This CDR3 has 15 amino acids. Germline V gives CDR1 MGHDK, CDR2 SYGVNS. The ends lost 3 bases at V and 3 bases at J; junction bases unmatched: 2. In nucleotides, the CDR3 is TGTGCCAGCAGTGAGGCGGGAGGGGACACCGGGGAGCTGTTTTTT. This gives the protein CASSEAGGDTGELFF. The whole variable domain, remainder taken from reference TRBV25-1 and TRBJ2-2, is EADIYQTPRYLVIGTGKKITLECSQTMGHDKMYWYQQDPGMELHLIHYSYGVNSTEKGDLSSESTVSRIRTEHFPLTLESARPSHTSQYLCASSEAGGDTGELFFGEGSRLTVL.

This clone showed up just once. The chain employs TRBV18 and TRBJ2-2; no firm D call. The ends were cut back, 6 bases at V and 4 bases at J, with 9 bases in the middle. CDR1 and CDR2 (germline): KGHSH, LQKENI. The CDR3 covers 13 residues. The CDR3 bases are TGTGCCAGCTCGAAAGTCGGCACCGGGGAGCTGTTTTTT. This sequence encodes CASSKVGTGELFF. Full variable domain (rest looked up from reference TRBV18 and TRBJ2-2): NAGVMQNPRHLVRRRGQEARLRCSPMKGHSHVYWYRQLPEEGLKFMVYLQKENIIDESGMPKERFSAEFPKEGPSILRIQQVVRGDSAAYFCASSKVGTGELFFGEGSRLTVL.

Only a few counts were recorded for this clone. The chain uses TRBV29-1 and TRBJ2-4; D is undetermined. CDR3 length: 14 residues. CDR1 is SQVTM and CDR2 is ANQGSEA in the germline V gene. V lost 5 bases to trimming and J lost 1 base, with 12 bases between them. The CDR3 nucleotides read TGCAGCGTTCTTCAGAAGAGGGCCAAAAACATTCAGTACTTC. Protein: CSVLQKRAKNIQYF.

This clone occurred a few times. The chain recombines TRBV27 with TRBJ2-2; D unclear. The germline gives CDR1 MNHEY, CDR2 SMNVEV (reference sequence). CDR3 size: 14 residues. Trimming took off 1 base at V and 0 bases at J, with 3 bases between the two ends. The DNA for the CDR3 is TGTGCCAGCAGTTTATGGACGAACACCGGGGAGCTGTTTTTT. Protein: CASSLWTNTGELFF.

The rearrangement links TRBV7-9 to TRBJ2-3, with D maybe TRBD1 (5 bases). The CDR3 contains 16 residues. V was shortened by 1 base and J by 2 bases, with 13 bases between the two germline ends. Per germline, CDR1 SEHNR and CDR2 FQNEAQ (reference sequence). In DNA form, the CDR3 reads TGTGCCAGCAGCTTAGTTGGGGCTATGTACACAGATACGCAGTATTTT. Translated, it gives CASSLVGAMYTDTQYF. Variable domain in full (rest from reference TRBV7-9 and TRBJ2-3): DTGVSQNPRHKITKRGQNVTFRCDPISEHNRLYWYRQTLGQGPEFLTYFQNEAQLEKSRLLSDRFSAERPKGSFSTLEIQRTEQGDSAMYLCASSLVGAMYTDTQYFGPGTRLTVL.

Regarding this clone: One end of the junction varies from germline; a read error may be responsible. Here the CDR3 DNA reads TGTGCCAGCAGCCAGACCACTATCTCCTGCGAGCAGTACTTC. Translated: CASSQTTISCEQYF. The rearrangement uses TRBV4-2 and TRBJ2-7; D is unclear. CDR1 is LGHNA and CDR2 is YNFKEQ in the germline V gene. CDR3 length equals 14 residues.

The genes are TRBV11-2 and TRBJ2-7; D gene ambiguous. The CDR3 contains 13 residues. V lost 0 bases and J lost 9, with 12 bases in between. The germline V gene has CDR1 SGHAT and CDR2 FQNNGV. In DNA form, the CDR3 reads TGTGCCAGCAGCTTAGATCTGCAGGCGATGCAGTACTTC. Its protein is CASSLDLQAMQYF.

The rearrangement joins TRBV7-6 to TRBJ2-2; 7 nucleotides agree with TRBD2. The germline gives CDR1 SGHVS, CDR2 FNYEAQ. The CDR3 is 15 amino acids. With 5 bases clipped from V and 1 base from J, the junction kept 4 bases outside the gene matches. The CDR3 DNA reads as TGTGCCAGCAGCCCTTGGGGGGGGAACACCGGGGAGCTGTTTTTT. It codes for CASSPWGGNTGELFF.